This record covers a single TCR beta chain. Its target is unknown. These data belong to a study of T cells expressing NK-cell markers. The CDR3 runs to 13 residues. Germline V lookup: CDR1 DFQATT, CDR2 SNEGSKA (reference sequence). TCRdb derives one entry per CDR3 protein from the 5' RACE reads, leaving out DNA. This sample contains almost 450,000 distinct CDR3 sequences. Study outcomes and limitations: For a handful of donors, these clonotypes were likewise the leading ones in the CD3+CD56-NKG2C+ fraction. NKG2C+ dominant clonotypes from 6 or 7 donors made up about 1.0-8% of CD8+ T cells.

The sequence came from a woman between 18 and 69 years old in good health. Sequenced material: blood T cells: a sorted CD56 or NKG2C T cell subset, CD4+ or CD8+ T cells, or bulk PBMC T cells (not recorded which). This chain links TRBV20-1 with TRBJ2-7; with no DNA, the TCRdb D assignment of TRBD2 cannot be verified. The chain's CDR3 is CSASLDLSYEQYF.